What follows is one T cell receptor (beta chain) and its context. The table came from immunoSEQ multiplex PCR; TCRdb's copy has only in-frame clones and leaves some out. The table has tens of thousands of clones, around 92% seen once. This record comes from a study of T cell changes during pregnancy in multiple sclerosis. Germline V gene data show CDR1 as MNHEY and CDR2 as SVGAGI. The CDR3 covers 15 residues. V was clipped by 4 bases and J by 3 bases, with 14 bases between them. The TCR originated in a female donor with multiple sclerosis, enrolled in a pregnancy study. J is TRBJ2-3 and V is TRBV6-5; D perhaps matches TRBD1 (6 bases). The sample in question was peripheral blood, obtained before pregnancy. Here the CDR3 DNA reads TGTGCCAGCAGTTCCAGTATTACAGGGACAGATACGCAGTATTTT. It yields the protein CASSSSITGTDTQYF.